This entry is about one T cell receptor (beta chain). The germline V gene encodes CDR1 LGHNA and CDR2 YSLEER. This CDR3 is 15 amino acids long. The ends were cut back, 0 bases at V and 6 bases at J, with 11 bases in the middle. The sample is drawn from a study of cytomegalovirus exposure and HLA in healthy donors. Sequencing used immunoSEQ multiplex PCR; TCRdb keeps in-frame clones, though not all of them. The sample lists about 75,000 clones; around four fifths were seen once. This chain joins TRBV4-3 and TRBJ2-2, with D uncertain. The sequenced material came from PBMCs. The sequence was collected from a man aged 25 to 45 in good health and CMV-seronegative. The CDR3 nucleotides read TGCGCCAGCAGCCAAGATTCTCAGACTCCCGGGGAGCTGTTTTTT. This encodes CASSQDSQTPGELFF.